These 2 T cell receptor beta chains came from one sample sequenced in a study of blood T cell repertoires in COVID-19. The repertoire was sequenced with immunoSEQ multiplex PCR; TCRdb's copy has only in-frame clones and lacks some. Here the sample spans fewer than 450,000 clones, 90% being singletons. Sequenced material: PBMCs or T cells enriched from blood (not recorded which). The receptors were sampled from a man younger than 35 who had recovered from COVID-19.

This clone was counted once. The rearrangement links TRBV30 to TRBJ2-5; D is perhaps TRBD2 (6 bases). There are 12 residues in the CDR3. The germline V and J ends were trimmed by 5 bases and 2 bases, with 9 bases remaining between them. CDR1 is GTSNPN and CDR2 is SVGIG in the germline V gene (reference sequence). The CDR3 bases are TGTGCCTGGGGGAGGATACAAGAGACCCAGTACTTC. Translating it yields CAWGRIQETQYF.

The J gene is TRBJ1-4, the V gene TRBV28, with D unclear. V was trimmed by 6 bases and J by 0 bases, leaving 8 bases between them. Per germline, CDR1 MDHEN and CDR2 SYDVKM. This CDR3 comprises 14 residues. This chain's CDR3 is CASSPPSTNEKLFF. The CDR3, as DNA: TGTGCCAGCAGCCCTCCGTCAACTAATGAAAAACTGTTTTTT. The entire variable domain, with the rest obtained from reference TRBV28 and TRBJ1-4, is as follows: DVKVTQSSRYLVKRTGEKVFLECVQDMDHENMFWYRQDPGLGLRLIYFSYDVKMKEKGDIPEGYSVSREKKERFSLILESASTNQTSMYLCASSPPSTNEKLFFGSGTQLSVL.